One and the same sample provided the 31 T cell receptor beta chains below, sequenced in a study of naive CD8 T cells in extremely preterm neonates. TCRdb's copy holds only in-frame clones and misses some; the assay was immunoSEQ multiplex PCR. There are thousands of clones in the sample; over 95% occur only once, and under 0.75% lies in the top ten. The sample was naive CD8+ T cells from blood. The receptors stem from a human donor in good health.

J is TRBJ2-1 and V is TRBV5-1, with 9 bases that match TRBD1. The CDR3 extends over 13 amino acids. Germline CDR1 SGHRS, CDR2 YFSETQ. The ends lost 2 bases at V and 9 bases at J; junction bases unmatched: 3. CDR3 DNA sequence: TGCGCCAGCAGCTTTGACAGGGGGGCTGAGCAGTTCTTC. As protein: CASSFDRGAEQFF.

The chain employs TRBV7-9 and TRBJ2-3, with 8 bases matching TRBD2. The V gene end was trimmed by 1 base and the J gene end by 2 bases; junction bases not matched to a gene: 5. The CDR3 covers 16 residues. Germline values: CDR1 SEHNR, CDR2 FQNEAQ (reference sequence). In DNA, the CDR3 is TGTGCCAGCAGCTTAGGGAAGCGGGGGAACACAGATACGCAGTATTTT. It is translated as CASSLGKRGNTDTQYF. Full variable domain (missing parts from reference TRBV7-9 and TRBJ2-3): DTGVSQNPRHKITKRGQNVTFRCDPISEHNRLYWYRQTLGQGPEFLTYFQNEAQLEKSRLLSDRFSAERPKGSFSTLEIQRTEQGDSAMYLCASSLGKRGNTDTQYFGPGTRLTVL.

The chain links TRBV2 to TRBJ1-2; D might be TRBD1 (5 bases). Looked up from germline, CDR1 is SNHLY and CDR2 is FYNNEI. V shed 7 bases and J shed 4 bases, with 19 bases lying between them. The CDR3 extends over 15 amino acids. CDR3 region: CASTGRTRRGYGYTF. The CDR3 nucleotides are TGTGCCAGCACCGGCCGGACAAGGCGGGGCTATGGCTACACCTTC.

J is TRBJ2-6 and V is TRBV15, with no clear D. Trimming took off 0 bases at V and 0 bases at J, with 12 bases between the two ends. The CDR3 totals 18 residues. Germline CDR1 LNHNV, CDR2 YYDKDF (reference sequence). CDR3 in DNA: TGTGCCACCAGCAGAGATGTGAGCCATAACTCTGGGGCCAACGTCCTGACTTTC. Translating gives CATSRDVSHNSGANVLTF.

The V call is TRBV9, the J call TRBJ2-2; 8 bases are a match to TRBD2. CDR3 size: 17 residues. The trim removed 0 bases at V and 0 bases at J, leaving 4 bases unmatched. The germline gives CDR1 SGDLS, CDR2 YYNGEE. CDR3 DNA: TGTGCCAGCAGCGTAGCTTCAGCGGGGGCGAACACCGGGGAGCTGTTTTTT. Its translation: CASSVASAGANTGELFF.

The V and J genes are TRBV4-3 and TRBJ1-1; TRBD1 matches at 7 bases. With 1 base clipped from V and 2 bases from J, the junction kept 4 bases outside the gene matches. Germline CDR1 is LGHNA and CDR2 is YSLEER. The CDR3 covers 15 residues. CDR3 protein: CASSQVRTGNTEAFF. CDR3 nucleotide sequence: TGCGCCAGCAGCCAAGTGAGGACAGGTAACACTGAAGCTTTCTTT.

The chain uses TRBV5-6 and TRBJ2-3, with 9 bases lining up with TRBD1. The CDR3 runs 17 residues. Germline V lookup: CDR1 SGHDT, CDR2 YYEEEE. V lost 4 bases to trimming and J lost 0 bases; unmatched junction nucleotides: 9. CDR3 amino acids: CASSPRDRASSTDTQYF. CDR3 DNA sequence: TGTGCCAGCAGCCCAAGGGACAGGGCTTCTAGCACAGATACGCAGTATTTT.

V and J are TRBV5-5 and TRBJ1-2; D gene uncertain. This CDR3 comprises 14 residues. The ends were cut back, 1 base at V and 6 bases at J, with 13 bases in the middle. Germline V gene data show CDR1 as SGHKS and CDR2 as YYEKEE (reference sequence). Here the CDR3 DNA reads TGTGCCAGCAGCTTGAGACTGGGTGCAAATGGCTACACCTTC. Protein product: CASSLRLGANGYTF.

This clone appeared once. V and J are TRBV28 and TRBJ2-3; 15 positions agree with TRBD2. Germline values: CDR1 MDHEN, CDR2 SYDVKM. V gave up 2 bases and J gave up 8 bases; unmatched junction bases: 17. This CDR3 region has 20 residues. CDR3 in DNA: TGTGCCAGCAGTTTAAGAACTGGACTAGCGGGGGGGCCGAGCGGTTCTACGCAGTATTTT. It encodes CASSLRTGLAGGPSGSTQYF.

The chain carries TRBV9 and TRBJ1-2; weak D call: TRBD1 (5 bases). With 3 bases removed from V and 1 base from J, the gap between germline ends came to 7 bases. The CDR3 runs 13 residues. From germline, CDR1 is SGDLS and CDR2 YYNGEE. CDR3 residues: CASSGGGNYGYTF. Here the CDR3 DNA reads TGTGCCAGCAGCGGGGGGGGTAACTATGGCTACACCTTC.

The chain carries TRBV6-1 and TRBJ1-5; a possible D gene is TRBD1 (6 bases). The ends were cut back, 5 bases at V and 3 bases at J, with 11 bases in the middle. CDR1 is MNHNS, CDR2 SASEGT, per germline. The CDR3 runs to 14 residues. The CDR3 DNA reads TGTGCCAGCAGTACCCGACAGGTCAATCAGCCCCAGCATTTT. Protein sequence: CASSTRQVNQPQHF.

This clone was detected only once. DNA for the CDR3: TGTGCCAGCAGCGTGGACATTGCAACTAATGAAAAACTGTTTTTT. Encoded protein: CASSVDIATNEKLFF. The V call is TRBV2, the J call TRBJ1-4, with TRBD1 as a possible D gene (5 bases). With 6 bases removed from V and 0 bases from J, the gap between germline ends came to 11 bases. The germline V gene has CDR1 SNHLY and CDR2 FYNNEI. The CDR3 has 15 residues.

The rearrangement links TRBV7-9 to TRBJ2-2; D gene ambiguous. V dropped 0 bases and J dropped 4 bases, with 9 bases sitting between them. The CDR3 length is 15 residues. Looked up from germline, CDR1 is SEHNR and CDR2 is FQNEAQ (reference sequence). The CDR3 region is CASSLADTATGELFF. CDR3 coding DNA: TGTGCCAGCAGCTTAGCAGACACAGCCACCGGGGAGCTGTTTTTT. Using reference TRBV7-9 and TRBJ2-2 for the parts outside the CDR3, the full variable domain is DTGVSQNPRHKITKRGQNVTFRCDPISEHNRLYWYRQTLGQGPEFLTYFQNEAQLEKSRLLSDRFSAERPKGSFSTLEIQRTEQGDSAMYLCASSLADTATGELFFGEGSRLTVL.

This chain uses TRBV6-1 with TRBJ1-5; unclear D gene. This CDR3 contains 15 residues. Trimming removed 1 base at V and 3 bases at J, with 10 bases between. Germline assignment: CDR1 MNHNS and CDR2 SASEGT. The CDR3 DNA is TGTGCCAGCAGTGAAGTAGGAGAGATCAATCAGCCCCAGCATTTT. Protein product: CASSEVGEINQPQHF.

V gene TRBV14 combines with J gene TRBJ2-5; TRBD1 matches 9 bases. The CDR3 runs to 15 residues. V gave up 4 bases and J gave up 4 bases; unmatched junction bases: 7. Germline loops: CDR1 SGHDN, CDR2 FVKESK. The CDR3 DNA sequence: TGTGCCAGCAGCCCAAGATTGGGACAGGGAGAGACCCAGTACTTC. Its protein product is CASSPRLGQGETQYF.

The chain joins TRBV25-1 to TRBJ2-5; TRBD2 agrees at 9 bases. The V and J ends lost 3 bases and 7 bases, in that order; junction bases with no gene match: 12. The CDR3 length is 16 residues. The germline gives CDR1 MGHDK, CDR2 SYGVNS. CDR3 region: CASSDGAGGARGTQYF. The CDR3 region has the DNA TGTGCCAGCAGTGATGGGGCGGGGGGGGCCCGTGGGACCCAGTACTTC. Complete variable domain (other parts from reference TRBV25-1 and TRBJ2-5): EADIYQTPRYLVIGTGKKITLECSQTMGHDKMYWYQQDPGMELHLIHYSYGVNSTEKGDLSSESTVSRIRTEHFPLTLESARPSHTSQYLCASSDGAGGARGTQYFGPGTRLLVL.

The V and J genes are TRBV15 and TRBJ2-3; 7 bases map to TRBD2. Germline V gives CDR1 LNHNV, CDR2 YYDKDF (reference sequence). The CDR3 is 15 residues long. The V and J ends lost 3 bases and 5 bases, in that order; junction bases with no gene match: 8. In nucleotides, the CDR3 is TGTGCCACCAGCAGTCCAGCGGGGCACAGAGATACGCAGTATTTT. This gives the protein CATSSPAGHRDTQYF. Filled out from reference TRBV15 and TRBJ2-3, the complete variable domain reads DAMVIQNPRYQVTQFGKPVTLSCSQTLNHNVMYWYQQKSSQAPKLLFHYYDKDFNNEADTPDNFQSRRPNTSFCFLDIRSPGLGDTAMYLCATSSPAGHRDTQYFGPGTRLTVL.

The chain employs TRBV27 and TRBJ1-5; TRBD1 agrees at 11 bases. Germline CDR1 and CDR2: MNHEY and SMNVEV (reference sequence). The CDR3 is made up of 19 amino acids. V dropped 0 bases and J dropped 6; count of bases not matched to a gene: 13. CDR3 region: CASSLSAPRTGGMGQPQHF. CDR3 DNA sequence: TGTGCCAGCAGTTTATCCGCGCCCCGGACAGGGGGCATGGGTCAGCCCCAGCATTTT.

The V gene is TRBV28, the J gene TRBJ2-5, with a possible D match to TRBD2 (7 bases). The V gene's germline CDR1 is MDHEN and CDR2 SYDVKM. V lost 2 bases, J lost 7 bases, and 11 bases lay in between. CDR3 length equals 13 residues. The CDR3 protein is CASSLGGAGTQYF. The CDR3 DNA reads TGTGCCAGCAGTTTAGGGGGGGCCGGGACCCAGTACTTC.

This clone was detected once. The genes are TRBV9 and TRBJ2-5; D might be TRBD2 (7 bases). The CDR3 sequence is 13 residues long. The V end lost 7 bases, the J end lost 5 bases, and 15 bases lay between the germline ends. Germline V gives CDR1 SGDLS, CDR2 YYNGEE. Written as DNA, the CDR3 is TGTGCCAGCTCCGTGGGAGGGGGGGAGACCCAGTACTTC. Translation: CASSVGGGETQYF.

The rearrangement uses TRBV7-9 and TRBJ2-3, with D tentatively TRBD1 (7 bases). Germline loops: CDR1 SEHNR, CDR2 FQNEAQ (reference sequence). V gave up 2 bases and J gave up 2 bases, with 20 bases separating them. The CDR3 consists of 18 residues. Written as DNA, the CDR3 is TGTGCCAGCAGCTTAATTGGAGGGGGCCACTCCTACACAGATACGCAGTATTTT. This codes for CASSLIGGGHSYTDTQYF. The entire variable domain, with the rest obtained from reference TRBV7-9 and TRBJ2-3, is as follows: DTGVSQNPRHKITKRGQNVTFRCDPISEHNRLYWYRQTLGQGPEFLTYFQNEAQLEKSRLLSDRFSAERPKGSFSTLEIQRTEQGDSAMYLCASSLIGGGHSYTDTQYFGPGTRLTVL.

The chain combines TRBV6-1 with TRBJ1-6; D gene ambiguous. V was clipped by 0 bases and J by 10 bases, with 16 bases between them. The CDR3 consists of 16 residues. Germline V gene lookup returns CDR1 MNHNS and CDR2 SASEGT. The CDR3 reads CASSEAPAGLRSPLHF. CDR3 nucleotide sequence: TGTGCCAGCAGTGAAGCCCCCGCAGGCCTTAGGTCACCCCTCCACTTT.

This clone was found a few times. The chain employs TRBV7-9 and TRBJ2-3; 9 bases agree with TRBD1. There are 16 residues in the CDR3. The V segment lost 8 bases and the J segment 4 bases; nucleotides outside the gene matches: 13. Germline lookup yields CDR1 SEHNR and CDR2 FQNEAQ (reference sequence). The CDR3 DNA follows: TGTGCCAGCGGCCCGATTGGGACAGGGTTTGCAGATACGCAGTATTTT. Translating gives CASGPIGTGFADTQYF.

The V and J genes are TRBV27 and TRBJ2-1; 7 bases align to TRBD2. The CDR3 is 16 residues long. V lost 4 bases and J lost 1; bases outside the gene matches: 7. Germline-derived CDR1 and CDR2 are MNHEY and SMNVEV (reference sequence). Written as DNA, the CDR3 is TGTGCCAGCAGTTCCTTTGGGGGGGGATCCTACAATGAGCAGTTCTTC. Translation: CASSSFGGGSYNEQFF.

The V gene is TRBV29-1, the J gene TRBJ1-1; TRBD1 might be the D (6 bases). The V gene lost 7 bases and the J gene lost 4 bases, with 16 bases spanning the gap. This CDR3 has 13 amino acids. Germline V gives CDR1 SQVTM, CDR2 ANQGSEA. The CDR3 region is CSGYRVATTEAFF. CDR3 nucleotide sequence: TGCAGCGGTTACAGGGTAGCCACCACTGAAGCTTTCTTT. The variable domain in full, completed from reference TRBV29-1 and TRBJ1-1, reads SAVISQKPSRDICQRGTSLTIQCQVDSQVTMMFWYRQQPGQSLTLIATANQGSEATYESGFVIDKFPISRPNLTFSTLTVSNMSPEDSSIYLCSGYRVATTEAFFGQGTRLTVV.

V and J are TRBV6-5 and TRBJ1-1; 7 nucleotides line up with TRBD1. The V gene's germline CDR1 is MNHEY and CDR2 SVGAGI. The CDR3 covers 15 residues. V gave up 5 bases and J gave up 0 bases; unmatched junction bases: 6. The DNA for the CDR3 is TGTGCCAGCAGTCCGGACAGGTACATGAACACTGAAGCTTTCTTT. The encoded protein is CASSPDRYMNTEAFF.

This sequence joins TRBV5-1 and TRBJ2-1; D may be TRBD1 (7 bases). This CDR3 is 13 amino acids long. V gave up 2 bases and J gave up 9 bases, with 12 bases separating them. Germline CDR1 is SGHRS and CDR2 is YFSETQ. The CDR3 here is CASSFGRGAEQFF. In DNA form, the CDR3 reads TGCGCCAGCAGCTTTGGCAGGGGGGCTGAGCAGTTCTTC.

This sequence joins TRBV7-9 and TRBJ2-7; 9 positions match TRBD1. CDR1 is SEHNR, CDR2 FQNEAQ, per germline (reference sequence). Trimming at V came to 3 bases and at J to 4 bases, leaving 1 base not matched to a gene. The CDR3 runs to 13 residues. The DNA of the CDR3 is TGTGCCAGCAGCTTGACAGGGGGGTACGAGCAGTACTTC. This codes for CASSLTGGYEQYF.

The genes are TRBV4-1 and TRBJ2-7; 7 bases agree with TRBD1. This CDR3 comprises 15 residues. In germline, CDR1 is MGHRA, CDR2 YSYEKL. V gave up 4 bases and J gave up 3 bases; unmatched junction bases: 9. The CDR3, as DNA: TGCGCCAGCAGCCCTTCCGGGACAGATCTCTACGAGCAGTACTTC. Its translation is CASSPSGTDLYEQYF.

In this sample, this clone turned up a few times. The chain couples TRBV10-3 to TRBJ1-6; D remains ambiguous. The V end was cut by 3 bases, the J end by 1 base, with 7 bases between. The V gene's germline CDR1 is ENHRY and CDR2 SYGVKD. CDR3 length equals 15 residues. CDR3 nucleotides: TGTGCCATCAGTGACGAGGGTTCCTATAATTCACCCCTCCACTTT. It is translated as CAISDEGSYNSPLHF.

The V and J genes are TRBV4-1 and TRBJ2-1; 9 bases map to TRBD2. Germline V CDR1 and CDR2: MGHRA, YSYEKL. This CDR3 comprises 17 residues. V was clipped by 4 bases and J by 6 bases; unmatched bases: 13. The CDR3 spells CASSPTLASGGRNEQFF. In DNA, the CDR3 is TGCGCCAGCAGCCCCACATTAGCCAGCGGGGGGCGCAATGAGCAGTTCTTC.